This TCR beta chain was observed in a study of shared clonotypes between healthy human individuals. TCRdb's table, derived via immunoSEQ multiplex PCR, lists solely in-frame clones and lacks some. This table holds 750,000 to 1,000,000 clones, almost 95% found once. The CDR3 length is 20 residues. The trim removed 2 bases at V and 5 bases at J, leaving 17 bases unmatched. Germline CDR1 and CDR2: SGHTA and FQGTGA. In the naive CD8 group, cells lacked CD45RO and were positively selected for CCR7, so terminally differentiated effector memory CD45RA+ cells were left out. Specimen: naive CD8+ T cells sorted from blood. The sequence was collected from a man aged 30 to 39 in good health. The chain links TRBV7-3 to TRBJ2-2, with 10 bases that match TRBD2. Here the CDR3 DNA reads TGTGCCAGCAGCTTACCCCCGAAAGTGGCTAGCGGGAGTATTACCGGGGAGCTGTTTTTT. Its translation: CASSLPPKVASGSITGELFF.